These T cell receptor beta chains were read from a single sample in a study of blood T cell repertoires in COVID-19. Repertoires were generated with immunoSEQ multiplex PCR, while TCRdb's copy carries only in-frame clones and drops some. The repertoire consists of 180,000 or so clones, with more than 75% occurring once and the leading ten covering approximately 15%. Material: PBMCs or T cells enriched from blood (not recorded which). These receptors all come from a man aged 55 to 70 who had been exposed to COVID-19. CDR3s include the opening cysteine and the closing phenylalanine or tryptophan.

cdr3_length,j_call,v_call,cdr3_aa
17,TRBJ2-7,TRBV9,CASSQRAGVSGSYEQYF
14,TRBJ1-2,TRBV21-1,CASSTLLGGYGYTF
14,TRBJ2-3,TRBV11-2,CASTPGGYPGTQYF
15,TRBJ1-1,TRBV19,CASSIDRGLNTEAFF
16,TRBJ2-3,TRBV21-1,CARQGTPTPSTDTQYF
14,TRBJ2-5,TRBV5-1,CASSLAGSEETQYF
13,TRBJ1-4,TRBV7-9,CASTGTRGEKLFF
16,TRBJ1-4,TRBV28,CASRRGTGGAGEKLFF
16,TRBJ1-4,TRBV15,CATSRDFVGTNEKLFF
12,TRBJ2-4,TRBV7-2,CASTGLGNIQYF
16,TRBJ2-7,TRBV7-2,CASSFNGAQVSYEQYF
15,TRBJ1-5,TRBV7-2,CASSLVQGGNQPQHF
15,TRBJ2-2,TRBV19,CASSKDPANTGELFF
12,TRBJ1-2,TRBV19,CASSMGDYGYTF
14,TRBJ1-2,TRBV7-9,CASSLGETGLGYTF
16,TRBJ1-5,TRBV28,CASSRAVGGGNQPQHF
15,TRBJ1-1,TRBV5-1,CASSLSGNMNTEAFF
12,TRBJ2-5,TRBV5-6,CASSWGQQTQYF
12,TRBJ2-7,TRBV30,CAWGGGAYEQYF
12,TRBJ1-2,TRBV21-1,CASSKEGEGYTF
17,TRBJ2-1,TRBV7-8,CASSYFGREGFYNEQFF
15,TRBJ2-5,TRBV3-1/TRBV3-2,CASSQDLRGEETQYF